Below are 16 T cell receptor beta chains sequenced from a single sample in a study of blood T cells in healthy people across ages. The use of a sample-barcoded 5' primer and a J-beta primer mix characterized a second PCR of about 6 to 11 cycles. TCRdb fed the 5' RACE reads into MiXCR, producing one record per CDR3 protein. The table has about 1.6 million distinct CDR3 sequences, 30% to 40% seen once. Sequencing used blood. These receptors were collected from a woman younger than 45 in good health.

This clonotype was recorded at least ten times. This rearrangement joins TRBV7-6 to TRBJ2-1; 10 bases align to TRBD2. The J segment lost 1 base and the V segment lost 5 bases, leaving 14 bases of the junction unmatched. Germline V lookup: CDR1 SGHVS, CDR2 FNYEAQ. The CDR3 sequence is 19 residues long. CDR3 sequence reads: CASSLRRGLAVKSYNEQFF. Written as DNA, the CDR3 is TGTGCCAGCAGCCTCCGTCGAGGACTAGCGGTCAAATCCTACAATGAGCAGTTCTTC.

The V call is TRBV14, the J call TRBJ2-3; 7 bases are shared with TRBD2. Germline assignment: CDR1 SGHDN and CDR2 FVKESK. CDR3 length: 15 amino acids. The junction had 3 bases not matched to a gene; V was cut back by 2 bases and J by 1 base. CDR3 loop: CASSQLREGTDTQYF. The CDR3 DNA is TGTGCCAGCAGCCAACTTCGGGAGGGCACAGATACGCAGTATTTT.

With regard to this clonotype: A read error may account for a junction end that differs from germline. The V call is TRBV10-3, the J call TRBJ2-7; TRBD1 agrees at 8 bases. The CDR3 sequence is 13 residues long. Germline V CDR1 and CDR2: ENHRY, SYGVKD. The CDR3 nucleotides read TGTGCGATCAGCCGGGACAGGTGGTACGAGCAGTACTTC. Its translation: CAISRDRWYEQYF.

The chain carries TRBV12-3 or TRBV12-4 and TRBJ2-3; possibly TRBD1 or TRBD2 for D (5 bases each). The V end lost 6 bases, the J end lost 1 base, and 11 bases lay between the germline ends. This CDR3 comprises 14 residues. Here the CDR3 reads CASSMGEGTDTQYF. In DNA, the CDR3 is TGTGCCAGCAGCATGGGGGAAGGCACAGATACGCAGTATTTT.

The rearrangement joins TRBV2 to TRBJ1-2; TRBD1 matches at 9 bases. CDR3 size: 16 residues. From germline, CDR1 is SNHLY and CDR2 FYNNEI. Losses at the gene ends were 5 bases for V and 6 bases for J; bases not matched to a gene: 13. The CDR3 nucleotides read TGTGCCAGCAGTTTTGGGGGACAGGGCGTGACTAATGGCTACACCTTC. This gives the protein CASSFGGQGVTNGYTF.

The table lists this clonotype with many counts. The rearrangement uses TRBV6-5 and TRBJ2-7; D gene uncertain. The CDR3 extends over 11 amino acids. Per germline, CDR1 MNHEY and CDR2 SVGAGI. The V end was cut by 2 bases, the J end by 2 bases, with 1 base between. CDR3 bases: TGTGCCAGCAGTTACGCCTACGAGCAGTACTTC. This sequence encodes CASSYAYEQYF.

This clonotype was recorded at least ten times. The chain is built from TRBV24-1 and TRBJ1-2; D is unclear. In germline, CDR1 is KGHDR, CDR2 SFDVKD. This CDR3 is 14 amino acids long. With 0 bases removed from V and 6 bases from J, the gap between germline ends came to 10 bases. The CDR3 loop is CATSDLTAVHGYTF. CDR3 bases: TGTGCCACCAGTGATTTGACGGCAGTTCATGGCTACACCTTC.

The CDR3 DNA sequence: TGTGCCACCAGCAGAGGTGGGACAGGGGGTACCGGGGAGCTGTTTTTT. Protein sequence: CATSRGGTGGTGELFF. V is TRBV15 and J is TRBJ2-2; 11 bases are shared with TRBD1. Germline V gives CDR1 LNHNV, CDR2 YYDKDF (reference sequence). The CDR3 is made up of 16 amino acids. J lost 5 bases, V lost 1 base, and 3 bases had no gene match.

A note on this clonotype: A single base separates this from a much larger clone, so it may be a read error. The chain is built from TRBV7-2 and TRBJ1-2; D might be TRBD1 (6 bases). This CDR3 is built from 14 residues. Per the germline V gene, CDR1 is SGHTA and CDR2 is FQGNSA. CDR3 residues: CAGSLAGQSYGYTF. The DNA for the CDR3 is TGTGCCGGCAGCTTAGCCGGACAGTCCTATGGCTACACCTTC.

CDR3 bases: TGTGCCAGCTCACCGCCGGGGCAGGGCGTTCGGGAGAACACTGAAGCTTTCTTT. Translated: CASSPPGQGVRENTEAFF. The rearrangement uses TRBV18 and TRBJ1-1, with a tentative D call TRBD1 (5 bases). Germline V gene data show CDR1 as KGHSH and CDR2 as LQKENI. Trimming cost V 3 bases and J 1 base, with 21 bases left between them. The CDR3 contains 18 residues.

This clonotype was counted once. This could be a read error, since a much larger clone is one nucleotide away. The V gene is TRBV2, the J gene TRBJ2-1; 7 nucleotides line up with TRBD2. Per the germline V gene, CDR1 is SNHLY and CDR2 is FYNNEI. J gave up 12 bases and V 3 bases, and 2 bases lay outside the gene matches. The length of the CDR3 is 11 residues. The CDR3 nucleotides are TGTGCCAGCAGTGAGTGGGAGGGGCAGTTCTTC. It translates to CASSEWEGQFF.

On this clonotype itself: Its ends do not fully match the called genes, so a read error is possible. The chain joins TRBV4-1 to TRBJ2-3; D possibly matches TRBD1 or TRBD2 (7 bases each). The CDR3 spans 15 residues. Germline CDR1 is MGHRA and CDR2 is YSYEKL. CDR3 bases: TGTGCCAGCAGCCCGACAGGGCGGCGGGGGGATACGCAGTATTTT. This sequence encodes CASSPTGRRGDTQYF.

This clonotype was found a few times. The V and J genes are TRBV27 and TRBJ2-7, with 7 bases aligning to TRBD2. This CDR3 spans 15 amino acids. Germline CDR1 is MNHEY and CDR2 is SMNVEV (reference sequence). V shed 1 base and J 6 bases; nucleotides not matched to a gene: 9. The CDR3 is CASSLLGGLVGEQYF. The CDR3 coding sequence is TGTGCCAGCAGTTTATTGGGAGGACTAGTAGGCGAGCAGTACTTC.

The V and J genes are TRBV28 and TRBJ1-5; 8 nucleotides align to TRBD1. Germline values: CDR1 MDHEN, CDR2 SYDVKM. CDR3 length: 16 amino acids. V was clipped by 3 bases and J by 6 bases; unmatched bases: 10. The CDR3 reads CASSFSGQGAVQPQHF. The DNA of the CDR3 is TGTGCCAGCAGTTTTAGCGGGCAGGGGGCAGTTCAGCCCCAGCATTTT.

This clonotype occurred many times. The genes are TRBV27 and TRBJ2-7; 7 positions match TRBD1. CDR3 length: 14 residues. V lost 4 bases and J lost 0; bases outside the gene matches: 3. Germline V gene lookup returns CDR1 MNHEY and CDR2 SMNVEV (reference sequence). This CDR3 is CASSSDRPSYEQYF. The DNA for the CDR3 is TGTGCCAGCAGTTCGGACAGGCCCTCCTACGAGCAGTACTTC.

This clonotype was recorded many times. V gene TRBV13 combines with J gene TRBJ1-2; the match to TRBD1 covers 8 bases. This CDR3 is built from 13 residues. Germline V gives CDR1 PRHDT, CDR2 FYEKMQ (reference sequence). V was clipped by 3 bases and J by 6 bases; unmatched bases: 3. The CDR3 here is CASSLTGVDGYTF. The CDR3 DNA is TGTGCCAGCAGCTTGACAGGGGTGGATGGCTACACCTTC. The full variable domain, rest sourced from reference TRBV13 and TRBJ1-2, is AAGVIQSPRHLIKEKRETATLKCYPIPRHDTVYWYQQGPGQDPQFLISFYEKMQSDKGSIPDRFSAQQFSDYHSELNMSSLELGDSALYFCASSLTGVDGYTFGSGTRLTVV.